This is a list of T cell receptor beta chains from one sample in a study of cytomegalovirus exposure and HLA in healthy donors. Only in-frame clones appear in the TCRdb table, and some are missing; sequencing was by immunoSEQ multiplex PCR. This repertoire shows about 140,000 clones, 80% found once; its top ten account for 6.5% to 7%. What was sequenced was PBMCs. These receptors all come from a middle-aged man in good health and CMV-seropositive. Both conserved end residues are part of each CDR3. Fields, in order: clone size, CDR3 length, V gene, J gene, D gene, CDR3 DNA, CDR3 protein. D genes are given only for firm matches. Not all rows give a size; the values are once, few, many and, for expanded clones, a class.

>-|12|TRBV30|TRBJ1-1|TRBD1
TGTGCCCGTAGACAGGGTCGGACTGAAGCTTTCTTT
CARRQGRTEAFF
>-|15|TRBV5-1|TRBJ2-7|TRBD2
TGCGCCAGCAGCTTGGCCACTAGCGGCCACTACGAGCAGTACTTC
CASSLATSGHYEQYF
>-|14|TRBV5-1|TRBJ2-5|TRBD2
TGCGCCAGCAGCTTGGCAGCGGGGCCGGAGACCCAGTACTTC
CASSLAAGPETQYF
>few|15|TRBV25-1|TRBJ1-1|TRBD1
TGTGCCAGCAGGAGGACAGGGGGCTTGAACACTGAAGCTTTCTTT
CASRRTGGLNTEAFF
>-|15|TRBV5-1|TRBJ2-3|TRBD2
TGCGCCAGCAGATTAGCGGGGGGCAGTTCAGATACGCAGTATTTT
CASRLAGGSSDTQYF
>few|16|TRBV6-6|TRBJ2-3|TRBD2
TGTGCCAGCTCTACCGGGACTAGCGGTAGCACAGATACGCAGTATTTT
CASSTGTSGSTDTQYF
>-|17|TRBV4-3|TRBJ2-2|TRBD1
TGCGCCAGCAGCCAAGATGAGCAGGGGGCTAACACCGGGGAGCTGTTTTTT
CASSQDEQGANTGELFF
>once|13|TRBV29-1|TRBJ2-2|-
TGCAGCGTTGAACCGGTCAACACCGGGGAGCTGTTTTTT
CSVEPVNTGELFF
>-|15|TRBV19|TRBJ1-5|-
TGTGCCAGTAGTCGGTCGAGGCCCGACAATCAGCCCCAGCATTTT
CASSRSRPDNQPQHF
>-|16|TRBV9|TRBJ2-1|-
TGTGCCAGCAGCGTAGGGCCGGGACACCGAGGGGATGAGCAGTTCTTC
CASSVGPGHRGDEQFF
>-|14|TRBV4-1|TRBJ1-1|-
TGCGCCAGCAGCCAAGTGGGAAGGGGCACTGAAGCTTTCTTT
CASSQVGRGTEAFF
>-|14|TRBV6-5|TRBJ1-5|TRBD1
TGTGCCAGCAGTCCCGGGACAGGGGTTCAGCCCCAGCATTTT
CASSPGTGVQPQHF